The clone carrying this T cell receptor beta chain has only a few counts. CDR1 DFQATT and CDR2 SNEGSKA come from the germline V gene (reference sequence). The CDR3 has 15 amino acids. V dropped 4 bases and J dropped 1; count of bases not matched to a gene: 6. Next came a second PCR, run for about 6 to 12 cycles, which used a sample-barcoded 5' primer along with a J-beta primer mix. Via MiXCR, TCRdb re-called the 5' RACE reads, giving one row per CDR3 protein. The sample comprises more than 500,000 distinct CDR3 sequences, 25% to 30% of which are singletons, and about 18% rests with the top ten. The data stem from a study of blood T cells in healthy people across ages.

Sequencing was performed on blood. The chain links TRBV20-1 to TRBJ2-5, with TRBD2 matching 10 bases. This receptor was identified in a woman in her 70s in good health. The CDR3: CSAIRLAGVQETQYF. CDR3 DNA: TGCAGTGCTATTCGGCTAGCGGGGGTCCAAGAGACCCAGTACTTC.